This record covers a single T cell receptor beta chain. No antigen is known for it. This record comes from a study of T cell repertoires in cytomegalovirus infection. Study-wide background: Recently identified HLA-C-restricted and well-studied HLA-B-restricted CMV epitopes were used. Indications of both CMV infection and matching HLA type were provided by public TCR beta signatures. General observations from the study: HLA-C-restricted CMV clonotypes gave the most frequent clonotype in two of eight donors.

The CDR3 is made up of 12 amino acids. The germline V and J ends were trimmed by 3 bases and 9 bases, with 9 bases remaining between them. Germline CDR1 reads SGHAT; CDR2 reads FQNNGV. TCRdb reanalysed the reads using MiXCR and keeps one entry per CDR3 protein. The sample has approximately 110,000 distinct CDR3 sequences, around 30% seen once; the top ten hold about 81%. Specimen: CD8+ T cells from cultured PBMCs, collected from culture after CMV antigen stimulation. The chain employs TRBV11-2 and TRBJ2-1; TRBD1 might be the D (6 bases). The clonotype was recovered from a human donor in good health (CMV status not recorded). Some clones in this sample may be carry-over from other donors' samples. The CDR3 region has the DNA TGTGCCAGCAGCTTTTCAGGGGTTGAGCAGTTCTTC. Its protein is CASSFSGVEQFF.